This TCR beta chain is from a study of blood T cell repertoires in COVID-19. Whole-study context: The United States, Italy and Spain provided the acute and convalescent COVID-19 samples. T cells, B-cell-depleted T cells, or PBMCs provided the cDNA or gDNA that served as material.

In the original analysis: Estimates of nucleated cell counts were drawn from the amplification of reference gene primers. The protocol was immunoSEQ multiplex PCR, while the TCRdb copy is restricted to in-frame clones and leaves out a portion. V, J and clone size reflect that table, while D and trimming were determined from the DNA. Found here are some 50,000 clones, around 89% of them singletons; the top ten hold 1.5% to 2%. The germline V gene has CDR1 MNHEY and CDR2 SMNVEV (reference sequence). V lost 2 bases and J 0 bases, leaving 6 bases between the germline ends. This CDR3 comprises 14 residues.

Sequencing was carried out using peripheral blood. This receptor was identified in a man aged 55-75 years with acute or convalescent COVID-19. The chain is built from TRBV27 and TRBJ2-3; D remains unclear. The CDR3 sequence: CASSLRTSTDTQYF. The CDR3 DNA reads TGTGCCAGCAGTTTAAGAACTAGCACAGATACGCAGTATTTT.